A selection of T cell receptor beta chains follows, all from one sample in a study of siplizumab effects on memory and regulatory T cells. TCRdb keeps only in-frame clones here, not all; method: immunoSEQ multiplex PCR. The sample lists about 100,000 clones, more than 85% occurring once. The material sequenced was CD4+ T cells sorted from blood. These receptors all come from a human donor in good health. Each CDR3 is given with its conserved first and last residue. The D gene is left open where the match is weak. A clone size is listed for some rows: how often the clone was seen (once, few, many), or a class if it is expanded.

J gene | D gene | clone size | CDR3 length | V gene | CDR3 protein | CDR3 DNA
TRBJ1-3 | NA | once | 17 | TRBV19 | CASKGDGGRNSGNTIYF | TGTGCCTCAAAGGGGGACGGAGGGAGAAACTCTGGAAACACCATATATTTT
TRBJ2-5 | TRBD1 | NA | 15 | TRBV5-4 | CASSQGQGAGETQYF | TGTGCCAGCAGCCAAGGACAGGGGGCAGGAGAGACCCAGTACTTC
TRBJ2-5 | NA | NA | 15 | TRBV4-1 | CASSHLTRFQETQYF | TGCGCCAGCAGCCACCTGACTAGGTTCCAAGAGACCCAGTACTTC
TRBJ2-5 | TRBD2 | NA | 16 | TRBV7-6 | CASSSIGTSEVSTQYF | TGTGCCAGCAGCAGCATCGGGACTAGCGAGGTATCGACCCAGTACTTC
TRBJ1-1 | NA | few | 11 | TRBV2 | CASTQNTEAFF | TGTGCCAGCACCCAAAACACTGAAGCTTTCTTT
TRBJ1-1 | NA | once | 13 | TRBV6-1 | CASPALANTEAFF | TGTGCCAGCCCAGCATTAGCGAACACTGAAGCTTTCTTT
TRBJ2-1 | TRBD2 | NA | 11 | TRBV20-1 | CSAGGGNEQFF | TGCAGTGCTGGGGGGGGTAATGAGCAGTTCTTC
TRBJ2-2 | TRBD1 | NA | 15 | TRBV18 | CASSERQGWTGELFF | TGTGCCAGCTCAGAAAGACAGGGGTGGACCGGGGAGCTGTTTTTT
TRBJ2-1 | TRBD1 | NA | 14 | TRBV29-1 | CSSPGQGLWNEQFF | TGCAGCTCTCCGGGACAGGGTTTGTGGAATGAGCAGTTCTTC
TRBJ1-2 | NA | NA | 14 | TRBV7-9 | CASSVRQHNYGYTF | TGTGCCAGCAGCGTTCGACAGCATAACTATGGCTACACCTTC
TRBJ2-7 | TRBD2 | NA | 14 | TRBV6-1 | CASRASGGTYEQYF | TGTGCCAGCAGGGCTAGCGGGGGAACCTACGAGCAGTACTTC
TRBJ2-7 | TRBD1 | few | 15 | TRBV10-3 | CAISGRQGGTYEQYF | TGTGCCATCAGTGGTCGACAGGGGGGCACCTACGAGCAGTACTTC
TRBJ2-5 | TRBD2 | NA | 14 | TRBV30 | CAWRHSGGGETQYF | TGTGCCTGGAGGCATAGCGGGGGGGGTGAGACCCAGTACTTC
TRBJ1-4 | TRBD1 | NA | 16 | TRBV12-5 | CASGLGRQGTNEKLFF | TGTGCTAGTGGTTTGGGGCGACAGGGAACTAATGAAAAACTGTTTTTT
TRBJ2-2 | TRBD2 | NA | 17 | TRBV11-2 | CASRPPGLAANTGELFF | TGTGCCAGCAGGCCCCCGGGACTAGCGGCCAACACCGGGGAGCTGTTTTTT
TRBJ1-1 | TRBD1 | NA | 15 | TRBV6-5 | CASSTSTGVGTEAFF | TGTGCCAGCAGTACCTCGACAGGGGTGGGCACTGAAGCTTTCTTT
TRBJ2-7 | NA | NA | 13 | TRBV29-1 | CSVVVARGGEQYF | TGCAGCGTTGTCGTTGCTCGGGGTGGCGAGCAGTACTTC
TRBJ1-6 | TRBD1 | NA | 14 | TRBV19 | CASNTGTGESPLHF | TGTGCCAGTAACACCGGGACAGGGGAATCACCCCTCCACTTT
TRBJ1-1 | TRBD1 | NA | 14 | TRBV5-4 | CASSAGQGITEAFF | TGTGCCAGCAGCGCGGGACAGGGGATCACTGAAGCTTTCTTT
TRBJ1-2 | TRBD1 | NA | 14 | TRBV28 | CASSLTGEGYGYTF | TGTGCCAGCAGTTTGACAGGGGAAGGGTATGGCTACACCTTC
TRBJ2-5 | NA | NA | 11 | TRBV20-1 | CSATSEETQYF | TGCAGTGCTACTAGCGAAGAGACCCAGTACTTC
TRBJ2-7 | TRBD2 | NA | 17 | TRBV7-2 | CASSLSGGSPMSYEQYF | TGTGCCAGCAGCCTTAGCGGGGGCTCCCCAATGTCCTACGAGCAGTACTTC
TRBJ1-5 | NA | NA | 14 | TRBV6-5 | CASSENTGNQPQHF | TGTGCCAGCAGTGAAAATACAGGGAACCAGCCCCAGCATTTT
TRBJ2-1 | TRBD1 | NA | 14 | TRBV7-9 | CANSRRGLDNEQFF | TGTGCCAACAGCCGAAGGGGGCTCGACAATGAGCAGTTCTTC
TRBJ1-1 | TRBD1 | NA | 15 | TRBV4-3 | CASSQDYRGRTEAFF | TGCGCCAGCAGCCAAGACTACAGGGGGCGGACTGAAGCTTTCTTT
TRBJ2-2 | NA | NA | 15 | TRBV6-5 | CASSRELEITGELFF | TGTGCCAGCAGCCGAGAGCTAGAGATCACCGGGGAGCTGTTTTTT
TRBJ2-5 | NA | NA | 11 | TRBV2 | CARGSQETQYF | TGTGCCAGAGGATCCCAAGAGACCCAGTACTTC
TRBJ1-2 | NA | NA | 14 | TRBV5-1 | CASSSGGGNYGYTF | TGCGCCAGCAGCTCCGGAGGGGGAAACTATGGCTACACCTTC
TRBJ1-5 | TRBD1 | NA | 17 | TRBV27 | CASTLRGTGGDNQPQHF | TGTGCCAGCACCTTACGCGGGACAGGGGGGGACAATCAGCCCCAGCATTTT
TRBJ2-3 | NA | NA | 15 | TRBV4-2 | CASSQELTGSDTQYF | TGTGCCAGCAGCCAAGAATTGACGGGGTCGGATACGCAGTATTTT
TRBJ1-3 | NA | once | 14 | TRBV9 | CASSVGVTGNTIYF | TGTGCCAGCAGCGTAGGGGTTACTGGAAACACCATATATTTT
TRBJ2-1 | NA | NA | 15 | TRBV5-6 | CASSLWGSSYNEQFF | TGTGCCAGCAGCTTGTGGGGAAGCTCCTACAATGAGCAGTTCTTC
TRBJ1-2 | NA | NA | 14 | TRBV10-3 | CAATPSLLAYGYTF | TGTGCCGCCACTCCTAGTTTGCTCGCTTATGGCTACACCTTC